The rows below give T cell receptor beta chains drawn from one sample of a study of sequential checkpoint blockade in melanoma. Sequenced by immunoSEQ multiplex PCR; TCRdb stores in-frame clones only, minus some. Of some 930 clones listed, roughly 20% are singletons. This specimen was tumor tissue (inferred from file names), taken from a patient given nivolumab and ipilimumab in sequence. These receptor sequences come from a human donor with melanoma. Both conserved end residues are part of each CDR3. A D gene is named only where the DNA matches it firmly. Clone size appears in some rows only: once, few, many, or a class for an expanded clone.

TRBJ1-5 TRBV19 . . TGTGCCAGTAACCCCTCTGGGGGAGGGGATCAGCCCCAGCATTTT CASNPSGGGDQPQHF
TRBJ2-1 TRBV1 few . TGCGCCAGCAGCCAACTCCGGGACGACAAGTACAATGAGCAGTTCTTC CASSQLRDDKYNEQFF
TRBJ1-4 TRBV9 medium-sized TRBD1 TGTGCCAGCATCTCCGGACAGGGGAGGGCTAATGAAAAACTGTTTTTT CASISGQGRANEKLFF
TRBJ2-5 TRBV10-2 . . TGCGCCAGCAGTGTTAAGGGGGGCCTGTACCAAGAGACCCAGTACTTC CASSVKGGLYQETQYF
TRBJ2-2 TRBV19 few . TGTGCCAGTAATCCTTCCAGAACCGGGGAGCTGTTTTTT CASNPSRTGELFF
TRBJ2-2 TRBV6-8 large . TGTGCCATCAGGAGGGCAGGGCAGGTGAACACCGGGGAGCTGTTTTTT CAIRRAGQVNTGELFF
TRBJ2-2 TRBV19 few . TGTGCCAGTAGTATAGGAGGGCCCGGGGAGCTGTTTTTT CASSIGGPGELFF
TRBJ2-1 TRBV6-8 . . TGTGCCAGCAGACCCTGGACAGGAGGGACCTACAATGAGCAGTTCTTC CASRPWTGGTYNEQFF
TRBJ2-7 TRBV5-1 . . TGCGCCAGCAGCACGGGCCAGCTCTCCTACGAGCAGTACTTC CASSTGQLSYEQYF
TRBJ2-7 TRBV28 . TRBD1 TGTGCCACCATGACAGGGACCTACGAGCAGTACTTC CATMTGTYEQYF
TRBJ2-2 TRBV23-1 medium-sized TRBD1 TGCGCCAGCAGACGGACAGGGGTGACCGGGGAGCTGTTTTTT CASRRTGVTGELFF
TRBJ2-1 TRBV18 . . TGTGCCAGCTCATCGCCGAAAAACTCCTACAATGAGCAGTTCTTC CASSSPKNSYNEQFF
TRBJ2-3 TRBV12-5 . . TGTGCCCAGCCCCGGTTTGGTACGCAGTATTTT CAQPRFGTQYF
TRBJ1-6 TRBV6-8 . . TGTGCCATCACCCAGGGTATCTATAATTCACCCCTCCACTTT CAITQGIYNSPLHF
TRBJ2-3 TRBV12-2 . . TGTGCCAAGACTAGGACTAGCGGGGGCGCCTGGCCGGATACGCAGTATTTT CAKTRTSGGAWPDTQYF
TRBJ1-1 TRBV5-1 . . TGCGCCAGCAGCTTGGCCGGGACTAACACTGAAGCTTTCTTT CASSLAGTNTEAFF
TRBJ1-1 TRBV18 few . TGTGCCAGCTCCCAAAGCGGCCTACAGGAAGCTTTCTTT CASSQSGLQEAFF
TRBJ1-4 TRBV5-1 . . TGCGCCAGCAGCATTCACAGCCGAACTAATGAAAAACTGTTTTTT CASSIHSRTNEKLFF
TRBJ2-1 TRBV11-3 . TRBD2 TGTGCCAGCAGCTTTGGGACTAGCGGGCTTGGTGAGCAGTTCTTC CASSFGTSGLGEQFF
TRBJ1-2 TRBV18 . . TGTGCCAGCTCACCTTCCAACACTGGGTATGGCTACACCTTC CASSPSNTGYGYTF
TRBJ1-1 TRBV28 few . TGTGCCAGCAGTTCTGACTGGGCTTACACTGAAGCTTTCTTT CASSSDWAYTEAFF
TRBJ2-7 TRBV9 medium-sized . TGTGCCAGCAGCGTAATTGGTACCTCCTACGAGCAGTACTTC CASSVIGTSYEQYF
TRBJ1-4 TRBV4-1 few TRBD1 TGCGCCAGCAGCCCCCGGACAGGGGGCGCTGAAAAACTGTTTTTT CASSPRTGGAEKLFF
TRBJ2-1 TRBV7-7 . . TGTGCCAGCAGCCCCCTGTCAGTTTCCTACAATGAGCAGTTCTTC CASSPLSVSYNEQFF
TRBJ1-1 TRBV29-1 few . TGCAGCGTTGTTTTTCTTACCAACACTGAAGCTTTCTTT CSVVFLTNTEAFF
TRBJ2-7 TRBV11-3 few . TGTGCCAGCAGCTCCCTTCCGACAGGAGCCTACGAGCAGTACTTC CASSSLPTGAYEQYF
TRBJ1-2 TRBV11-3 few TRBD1 TGTGCCAGCAGCTTTGCCGGACAGGGAAACTTGGGTGGCTACACCTTC CASSFAGQGNLGGYTF
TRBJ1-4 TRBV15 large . TGTGCCACCAGGGCGTTTACGGGAACTAATGAAAAACTGTTTTTT CATRAFTGTNEKLFF
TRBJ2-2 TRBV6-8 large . TGTGCCAGCAGTGTGGGGGGCACCGGGGAGCTGTTTTTT CASSVGGTGELFF
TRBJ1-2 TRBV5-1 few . TGCGCCAGCAGCCAAGATGTAGAAAGCCCCCTTGACTATGGCTACACCTTC CASSQDVESPLDYGYTF
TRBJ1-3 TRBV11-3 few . TGTGCCAGCAGCTTAATCGTGAGTGGAAACACCATATATTTT CASSLIVSGNTIYF
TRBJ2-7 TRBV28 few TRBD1 TGTGCCAGCACCATGACAGGGTTCCACGAGCAGTACTTC CASTMTGFHEQYF
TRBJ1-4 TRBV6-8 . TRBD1 TGTGCCAGCAGTTCGACAGGGCCTCGAGAAAAACTGTTTTTT CASSSTGPREKLFF
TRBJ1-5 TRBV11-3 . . TGTGCCAGCAGCCGATCCTGGGGCGGTAATCAGCCCCAGCATTTT CASSRSWGGNQPQHF
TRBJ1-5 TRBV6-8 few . TGTGCCAGCAGTTTCTCCCCTACCGGGAGTTGGGCCAATCAGCCCCAGCATTTT CASSFSPTGSWANQPQHF
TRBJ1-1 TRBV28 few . TGTGCCAGCGCCCCGACGGGGGCCACTGAAGCTTTCTTT CASAPTGATEAFF
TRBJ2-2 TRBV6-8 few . TGTGCCAGCAGTGGGAACTGGGGGAAGCTGTTTTTT CASSGNWGKLFF
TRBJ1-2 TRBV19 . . TGTGCCAGTAGTATAGTTTCGGGTACCTATGGCTACACCTTC CASSIVSGTYGYTF
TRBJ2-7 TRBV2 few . TGTGCCAGCAGTGAGGGGGGCGCCTCCTACGAGCAGTACTTC CASSEGGASYEQYF
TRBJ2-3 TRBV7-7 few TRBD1 TGTGCCAGCAGCTTAAGGACAGGGGGACCAGATACGCAGTATTTT CASSLRTGGPDTQYF
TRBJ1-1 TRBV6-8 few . TGTGCCAGCGGAAGGGATTGGAACACTGAAGCTTTCTTT CASGRDWNTEAFF
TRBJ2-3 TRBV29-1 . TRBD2 TGCAGCGCCAAGATAGCGGGGGGCACAGATACGCAGTATTTT CSAKIAGGTDTQYF
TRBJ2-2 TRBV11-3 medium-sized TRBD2 TGTGCCAGCAGCCAGAGAGGACTAGCCCCCGGGGAGCTGTTTTTT CASSQRGLAPGELFF
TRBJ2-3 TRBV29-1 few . TGCAGCGTTCGGAAACAAACAGATACGCAGTATTTT CSVRKQTDTQYF
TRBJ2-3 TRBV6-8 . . TGTGCCAGCAGTTCAAGACCAGATACGCAGTATTTT CASSSRPDTQYF
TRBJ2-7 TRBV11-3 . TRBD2 TGTGCCAGCAGCTTAGGGTTCCCGACTAGCGGGGGCTCCTACGAGCAGTACTTC CASSLGFPTSGGSYEQYF
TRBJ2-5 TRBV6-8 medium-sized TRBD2 TGTGCCAGCAGTCTACTAGCGGAAGAGACCCAGTACTTC CASSLLAEETQYF
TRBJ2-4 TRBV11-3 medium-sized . TGTGCCAGCAGCTTAGGGGTAGCCAAAAACATTCAGTACTTC CASSLGVAKNIQYF
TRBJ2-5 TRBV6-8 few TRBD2 TGTGCCAGCAGTTACATCCCTGAGGTCCCTGGGGGGGAGCTCCAGTACTTC CASSYIPEVPGGELQYF
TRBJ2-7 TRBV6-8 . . TGTGCCAGCAGTTACCGGGCAGGCTACGAGCAGTACTTC CASSYRAGYEQYF
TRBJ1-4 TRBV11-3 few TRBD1 TGTGCCAGCAGCTTACGACAGGGGGCGGAGGAAAAACTGTTTTTT CASSLRQGAEEKLFF
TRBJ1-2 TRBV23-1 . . TGCGCCAGCAGCCAAGATCTCGCCGCTAACTATGGCTACACCTTC CASSQDLAANYGYTF
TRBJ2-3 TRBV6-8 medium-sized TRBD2 TGTGCCAGCAGTGACGGGGGGGGGTCAGATACGCAGTATTTT CASSDGGGSDTQYF
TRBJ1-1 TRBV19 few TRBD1 TGTGCCAGTAGAAAACCGGGACAGGGACTTGAAGCTTTCTTT CASRKPGQGLEAFF
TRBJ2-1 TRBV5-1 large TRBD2 TGCGCCAGCAGCTTGGCCGGGACTAGCGGAACCTACAATGAGCAGTTCTTC CASSLAGTSGTYNEQFF
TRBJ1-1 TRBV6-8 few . TGTGCCAGCAGCGCTACGGGCCACACTGAAGCTTTCTTT CASSATGHTEAFF